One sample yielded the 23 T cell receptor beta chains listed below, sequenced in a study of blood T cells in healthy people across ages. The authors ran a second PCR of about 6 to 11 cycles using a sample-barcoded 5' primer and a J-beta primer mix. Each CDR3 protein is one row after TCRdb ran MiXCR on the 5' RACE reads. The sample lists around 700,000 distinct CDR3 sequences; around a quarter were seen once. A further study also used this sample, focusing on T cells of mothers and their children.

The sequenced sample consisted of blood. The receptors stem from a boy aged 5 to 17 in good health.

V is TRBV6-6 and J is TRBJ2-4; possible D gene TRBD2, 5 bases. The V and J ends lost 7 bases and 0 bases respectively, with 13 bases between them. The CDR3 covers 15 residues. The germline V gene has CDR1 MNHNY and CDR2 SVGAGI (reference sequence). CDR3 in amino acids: CASTSEREAKNIQYF. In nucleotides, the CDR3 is TGTGCCAGCACTTCCGAGAGGGAAGCCAAAAACATTCAGTACTTC.

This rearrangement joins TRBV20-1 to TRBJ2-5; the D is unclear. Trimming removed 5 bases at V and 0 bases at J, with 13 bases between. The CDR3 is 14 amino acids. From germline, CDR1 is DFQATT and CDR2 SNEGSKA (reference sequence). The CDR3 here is CSAPPWTDQETQYF. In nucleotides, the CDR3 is TGCAGTGCTCCCCCTTGGACGGACCAAGAGACCCAGTACTTC.

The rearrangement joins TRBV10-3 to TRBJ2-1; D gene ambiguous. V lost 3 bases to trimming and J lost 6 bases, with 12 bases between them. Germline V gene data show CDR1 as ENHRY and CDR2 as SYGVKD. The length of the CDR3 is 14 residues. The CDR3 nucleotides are TGTGCCATCAGTGAAGCAGAACCCTGCAATGAGCAGTTCTTC. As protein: CAISEAEPCNEQFF.

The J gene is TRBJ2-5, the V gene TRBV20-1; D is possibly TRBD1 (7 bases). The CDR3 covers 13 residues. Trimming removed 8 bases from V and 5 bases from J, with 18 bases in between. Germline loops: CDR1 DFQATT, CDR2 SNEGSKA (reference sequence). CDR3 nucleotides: TGCAGTTCCCCAGGACAGGCGGGGGAGACCCAGTACTTC. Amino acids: CSSPGQAGETQYF.

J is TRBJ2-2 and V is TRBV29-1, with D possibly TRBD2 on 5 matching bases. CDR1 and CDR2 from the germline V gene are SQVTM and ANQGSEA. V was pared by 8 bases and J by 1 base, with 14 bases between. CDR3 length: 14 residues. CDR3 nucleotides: TGCAGCATACGCGGGTCTAGGAACACCGGGGAGCTGTTTTTT. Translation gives CSIRGSRNTGELFF.

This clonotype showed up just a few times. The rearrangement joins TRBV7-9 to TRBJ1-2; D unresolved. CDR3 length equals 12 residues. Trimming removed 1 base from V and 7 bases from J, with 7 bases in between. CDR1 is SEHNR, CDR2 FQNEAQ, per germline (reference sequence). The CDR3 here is CASSLEGSGYTF. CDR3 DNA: TGTGCCAGCAGCTTAGAGGGCTCTGGCTACACCTTC.

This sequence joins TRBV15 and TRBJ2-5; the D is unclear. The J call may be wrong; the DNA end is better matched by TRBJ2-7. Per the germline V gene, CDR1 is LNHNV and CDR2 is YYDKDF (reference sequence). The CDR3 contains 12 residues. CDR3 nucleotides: TGTGCCACCGGCCTCGGCTCCTACGAGCAGTACTTC. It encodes CATGLGSYEQYF.

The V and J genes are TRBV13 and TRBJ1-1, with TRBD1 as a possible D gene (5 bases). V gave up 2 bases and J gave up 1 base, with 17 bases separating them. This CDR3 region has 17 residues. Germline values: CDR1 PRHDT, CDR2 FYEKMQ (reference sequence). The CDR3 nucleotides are TGTGCCAGCAGCTTATTAGGGGTCAACCTCCGGAACACTGAAGCTTTCTTT. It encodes CASSLLGVNLRNTEAFF.

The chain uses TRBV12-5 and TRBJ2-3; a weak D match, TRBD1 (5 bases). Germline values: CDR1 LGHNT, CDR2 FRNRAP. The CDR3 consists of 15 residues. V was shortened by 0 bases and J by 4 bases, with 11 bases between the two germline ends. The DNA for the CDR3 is TGTGCTAGTGGTTTGGTTCTAGGGGTGGCAGATACGCAGTATTTT. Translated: CASGLVLGVADTQYF.

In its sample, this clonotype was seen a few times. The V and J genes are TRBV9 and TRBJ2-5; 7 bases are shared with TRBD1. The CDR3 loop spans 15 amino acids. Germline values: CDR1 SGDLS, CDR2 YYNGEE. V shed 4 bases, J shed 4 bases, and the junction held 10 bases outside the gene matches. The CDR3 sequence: CASSPTGRIGETQYF. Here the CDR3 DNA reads TGTGCCAGCAGCCCGACAGGGAGAATAGGAGAGACCCAGTACTTC.

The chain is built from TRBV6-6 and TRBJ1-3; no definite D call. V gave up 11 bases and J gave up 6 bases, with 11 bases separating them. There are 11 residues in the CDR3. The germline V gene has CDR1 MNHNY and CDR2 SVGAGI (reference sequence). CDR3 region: CACQPQNTIYF. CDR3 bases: TGTGCCTGCCAGCCCCAAAACACCATATATTTT.

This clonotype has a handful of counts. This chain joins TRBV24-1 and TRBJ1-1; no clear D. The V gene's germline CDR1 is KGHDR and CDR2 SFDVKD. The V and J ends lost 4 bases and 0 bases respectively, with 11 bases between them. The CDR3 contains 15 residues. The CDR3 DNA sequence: TGTGCCACCAGTGAGTCTAGAGGCTTGAACACTGAAGCTTTCTTT. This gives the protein CATSESRGLNTEAFF.

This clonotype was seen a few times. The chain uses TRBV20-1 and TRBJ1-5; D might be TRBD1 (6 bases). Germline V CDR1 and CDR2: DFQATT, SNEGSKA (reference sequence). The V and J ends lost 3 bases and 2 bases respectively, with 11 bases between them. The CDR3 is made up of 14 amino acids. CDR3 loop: CSARGNRGNQPQHF. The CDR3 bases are TGCAGTGCTAGGGGGAACAGGGGCAATCAGCCCCAGCATTTT.

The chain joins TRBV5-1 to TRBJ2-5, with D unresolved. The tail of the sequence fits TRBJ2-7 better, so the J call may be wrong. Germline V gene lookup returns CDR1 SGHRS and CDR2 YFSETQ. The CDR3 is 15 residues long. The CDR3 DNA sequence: TGCGCCAGCAGTGCTGACCTAGGGTCCCCCTACGAGCAGTACTTC. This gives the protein CASSADLGSPYEQYF.

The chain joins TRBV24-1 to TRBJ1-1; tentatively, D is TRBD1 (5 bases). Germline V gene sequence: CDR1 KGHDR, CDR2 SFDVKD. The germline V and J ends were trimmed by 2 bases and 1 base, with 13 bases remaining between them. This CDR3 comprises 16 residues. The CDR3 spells CATSDSSGPRNTEAFF. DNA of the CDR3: TGTGCCACCAGTGATTCCTCGGGACCGAGGAACACTGAAGCTTTCTTT.

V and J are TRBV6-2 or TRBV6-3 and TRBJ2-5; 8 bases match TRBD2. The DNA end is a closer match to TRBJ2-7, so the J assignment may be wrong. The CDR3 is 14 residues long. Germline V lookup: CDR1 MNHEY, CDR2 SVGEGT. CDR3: CASFRPGGSHEQYF. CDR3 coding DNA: TGTGCCAGCTTCCGACCGGGAGGGTCCCACGAGCAGTACTTC.

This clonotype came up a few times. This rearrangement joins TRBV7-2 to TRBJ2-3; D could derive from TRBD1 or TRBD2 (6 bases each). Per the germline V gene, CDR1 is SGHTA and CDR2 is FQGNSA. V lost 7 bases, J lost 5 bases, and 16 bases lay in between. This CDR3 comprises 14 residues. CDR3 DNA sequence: TGTGCCAGCACCCTGGGGGGCTCAGTAGATACGCAGTATTTT. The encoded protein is CASTLGGSVDTQYF.

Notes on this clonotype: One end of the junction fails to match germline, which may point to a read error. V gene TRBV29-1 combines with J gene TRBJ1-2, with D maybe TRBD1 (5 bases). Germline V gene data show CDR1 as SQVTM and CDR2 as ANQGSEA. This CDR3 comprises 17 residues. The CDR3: CSVDTKGSTVRSMAGAF. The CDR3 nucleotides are TGCAGCGTTGATACCAAGGGGTCGACGGTTCGTTCTATGGCTGGAGCCTTC.

The CDR3 region is CASSLSASRTADTQYF. For the CDR3, the DNA is TGTGCCAGCAGTTTATCCGCTAGCCGGACAGCAGATACGCAGTATTTT. This chain uses TRBV28 with TRBJ2-3; D possibly corresponds to TRBD1 (6 bases). The germline V gene has CDR1 MDHEN and CDR2 SYDVKM. Trimming cost V 1 base and J 4 bases, with 15 bases left between them. CDR3 size: 16 residues.

This chain's CDR3 is CASSLEPGGSEAFF. CDR3 sequence (DNA): TGTGCCAGCAGTTTAGAACCAGGGGGCTCTGAAGCTTTCTTT. This rearrangement joins TRBV12-3 or TRBV12-4 to TRBJ1-1, with 8 bases that match TRBD1. The CDR3 is 14 residues long. Germline trimming cut 1 base from V and 6 bases from J; bases unmatched to any gene: 4.

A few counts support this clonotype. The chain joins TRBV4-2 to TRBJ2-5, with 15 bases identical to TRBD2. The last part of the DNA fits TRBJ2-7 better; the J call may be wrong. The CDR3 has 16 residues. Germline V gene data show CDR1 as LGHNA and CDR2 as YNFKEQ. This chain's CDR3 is CASSQGTSGGVYEQYF. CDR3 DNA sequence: TGTGCCAGCAGCCAAGGGACTAGCGGGGGGGTATACGAGCAGTACTTC.

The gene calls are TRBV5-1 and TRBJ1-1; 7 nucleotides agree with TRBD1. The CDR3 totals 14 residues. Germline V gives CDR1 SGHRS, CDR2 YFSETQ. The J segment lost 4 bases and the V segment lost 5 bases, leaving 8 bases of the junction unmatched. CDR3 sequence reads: CASRQTGTGTEAFF. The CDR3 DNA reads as TGCGCCAGCAGACAGACAGGGACTGGCACTGAAGCTTTCTTT. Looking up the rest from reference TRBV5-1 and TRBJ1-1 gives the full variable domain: KAGVTQTPRYLIKTRGQQVTLSCSPISGHRSVSWYQQTPGQGLQFLFEYFSETQRNKGNFPGRFSGRQFSNSRSEMNVSTLELGDSALYLCASRQTGTGTEAFFGQGTRLTVV.

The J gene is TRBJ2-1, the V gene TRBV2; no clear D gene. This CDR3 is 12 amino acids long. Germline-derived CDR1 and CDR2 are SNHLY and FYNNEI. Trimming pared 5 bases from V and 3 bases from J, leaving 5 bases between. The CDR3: CASSIYYNEQFF. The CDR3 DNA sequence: TGTGCCAGCAGTATATACTACAATGAGCAGTTCTTC.